This T cell receptor beta chain was sequenced in a study of cytomegalovirus exposure and HLA in healthy donors. It was with 60 Vbeta and 13 Jbeta primers that the PCR ran. The method was immunoSEQ multiplex PCR; TCRdb's version includes in-frame clones alone and lacks a portion of them. The sample's table shows some 120,000 clones. After removal of 2 bases from V and 7 bases from J, the junction contained 3 bases not matched to a gene. The CDR3 length is 14 residues. CDR1 MNHNS and CDR2 SASEGT come from the germline V gene. The sequenced sample was PBMCs. This rearrangement joins TRBV6-1 to TRBJ1-2; the match to TRBD1 covers 11 bases. The clonotype was recovered from a middle-aged man in good health and CMV-seronegative. CDR3 bases: TGTGCCAGCAGTGAATTCGGACAGGGGGCTGGCTACACCTTC. The encoded protein is CASSEFGQGAGYTF.